This T cell receptor beta chain stems from a study of blood T cell repertoires in COVID-19. Germline-derived CDR1 and CDR2 are MDHEN and SYDVKM. This CDR3 contains 16 residues. The V gene end was trimmed by 5 bases and the J gene end by 6 bases; junction bases not matched to a gene: 13. As originally analysed: By means of reference gene primer amplification, nucleated cell counts were estimated. TCRdb keeps only in-frame clones here, not all; method: immunoSEQ multiplex PCR. That table gives V, J and clone size, and the DNA gave D and trimming. The table has 150,000 to 200,000 clones, around nine tenths seen once.

Sequencing used peripheral blood. The receptor was isolated from a man in his 70s with active or convalescent COVID-19. The gene calls are TRBV28 and TRBJ1-2; 9 bases match TRBD1. For the CDR3, the DNA is TGTGCCAGCAGTGGACATGTGGGACAGGGAAATAATGGCTACACCTTC. It yields the protein CASSGHVGQGNNGYTF.